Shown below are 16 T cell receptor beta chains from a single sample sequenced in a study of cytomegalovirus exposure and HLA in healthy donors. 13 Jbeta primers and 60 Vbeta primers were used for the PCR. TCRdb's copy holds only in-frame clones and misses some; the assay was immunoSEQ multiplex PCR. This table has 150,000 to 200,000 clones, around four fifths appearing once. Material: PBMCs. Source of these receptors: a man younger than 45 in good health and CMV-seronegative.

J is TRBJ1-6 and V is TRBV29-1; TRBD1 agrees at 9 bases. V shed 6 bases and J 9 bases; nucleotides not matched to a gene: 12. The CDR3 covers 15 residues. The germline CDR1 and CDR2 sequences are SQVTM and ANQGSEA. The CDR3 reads CSVALGTGNGSPLHF. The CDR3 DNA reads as TGCAGCGTCGCCCTTGGGACAGGGAATGGTTCACCCCTCCACTTT.

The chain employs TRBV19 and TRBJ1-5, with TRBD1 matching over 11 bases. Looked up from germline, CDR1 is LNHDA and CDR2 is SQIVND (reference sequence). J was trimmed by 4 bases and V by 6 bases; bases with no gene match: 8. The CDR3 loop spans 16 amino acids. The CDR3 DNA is TGTGCCAGTAGCCCTAAGGACAGGGGGCGGAATCAGCCCCAGCATTTT. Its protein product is CASSPKDRGRNQPQHF.

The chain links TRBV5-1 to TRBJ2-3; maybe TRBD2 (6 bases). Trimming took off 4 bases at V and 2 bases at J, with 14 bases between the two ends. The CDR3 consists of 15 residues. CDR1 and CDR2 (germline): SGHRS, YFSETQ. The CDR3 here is CASSPEGLPTDTQYF. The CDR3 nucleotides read TGCGCCAGCAGCCCCGAAGGACTACCCACAGATACGCAGTATTTT.

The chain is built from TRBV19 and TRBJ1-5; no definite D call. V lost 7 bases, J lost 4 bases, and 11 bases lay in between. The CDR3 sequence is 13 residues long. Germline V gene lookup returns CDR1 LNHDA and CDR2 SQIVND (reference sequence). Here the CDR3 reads CASKPQVNQPQHF. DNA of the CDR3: TGTGCCAGTAAACCGCAGGTGAATCAGCCCCAGCATTTT.

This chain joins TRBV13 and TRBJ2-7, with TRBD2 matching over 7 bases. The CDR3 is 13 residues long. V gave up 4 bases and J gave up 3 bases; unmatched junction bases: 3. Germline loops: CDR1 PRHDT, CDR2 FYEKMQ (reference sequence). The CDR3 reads CASSSGLGYEQYF. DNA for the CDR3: TGTGCCAGCAGCTCTGGACTAGGCTACGAGCAGTACTTC.

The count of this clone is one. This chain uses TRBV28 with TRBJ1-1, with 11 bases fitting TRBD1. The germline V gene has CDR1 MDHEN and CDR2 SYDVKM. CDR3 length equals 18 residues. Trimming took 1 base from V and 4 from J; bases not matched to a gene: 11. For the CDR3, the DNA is TGTGCCAGCAGTTTATATGGACAGGGGGCCATCAAGGCCACTGAAGCTTTCTTT. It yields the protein CASSLYGQGAIKATEAFF.

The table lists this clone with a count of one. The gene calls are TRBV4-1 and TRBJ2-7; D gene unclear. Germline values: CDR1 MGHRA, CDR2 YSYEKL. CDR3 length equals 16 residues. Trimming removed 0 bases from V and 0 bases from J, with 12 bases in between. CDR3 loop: CASSQEIGGLSYEQYF. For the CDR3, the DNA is TGCGCCAGCAGCCAAGAGATCGGCGGCCTCTCCTACGAGCAGTACTTC.

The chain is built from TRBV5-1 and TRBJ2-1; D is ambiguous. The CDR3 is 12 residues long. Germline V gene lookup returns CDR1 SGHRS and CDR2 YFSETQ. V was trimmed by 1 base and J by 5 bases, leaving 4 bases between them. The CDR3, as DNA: TGCGCCAGCAGCTTGCTCGACAATGAGCAGTTCTTC. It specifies CASSLLDNEQFF.

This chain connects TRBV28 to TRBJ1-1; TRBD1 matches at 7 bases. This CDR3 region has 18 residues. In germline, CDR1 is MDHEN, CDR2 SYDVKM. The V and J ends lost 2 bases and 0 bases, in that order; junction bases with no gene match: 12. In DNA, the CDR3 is TGTGCCAGCAGTTTAGGACAGGTTTACCGAAGCATGAACACTGAAGCTTTCTTT. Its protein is CASSLGQVYRSMNTEAFF. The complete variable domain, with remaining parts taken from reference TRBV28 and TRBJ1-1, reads DVKVTQSSRYLVKRTGEKVFLECVQDMDHENMFWYRQDPGLGLRLIYFSYDVKMKEKGDIPEGYSVSREKKERFSLILESASTNQTSMYLCASSLGQVYRSMNTEAFFGQGTRLTVV.

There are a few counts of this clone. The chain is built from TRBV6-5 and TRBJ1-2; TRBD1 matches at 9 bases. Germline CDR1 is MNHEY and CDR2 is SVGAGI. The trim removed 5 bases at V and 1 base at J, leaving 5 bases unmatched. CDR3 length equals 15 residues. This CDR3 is CASSPGQGSNYGYTF. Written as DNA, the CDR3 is TGTGCCAGCAGTCCCGGACAGGGGAGTAACTATGGCTACACCTTC.

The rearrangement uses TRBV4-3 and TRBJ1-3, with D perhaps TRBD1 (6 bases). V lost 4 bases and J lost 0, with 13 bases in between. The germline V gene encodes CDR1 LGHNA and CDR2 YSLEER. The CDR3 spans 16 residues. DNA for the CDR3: TGCGCCAGCAGCCCGAGGACAGCCCTCTCTGGAAACACCATATATTTT. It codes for CASSPRTALSGNTIYF.

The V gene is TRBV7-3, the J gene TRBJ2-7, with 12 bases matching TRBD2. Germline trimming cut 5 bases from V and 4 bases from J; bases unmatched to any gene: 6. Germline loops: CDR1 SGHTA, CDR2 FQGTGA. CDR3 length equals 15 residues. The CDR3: CASSPLAGGPYEQYF. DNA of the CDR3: TGTGCCAGCAGCCCCCTAGCGGGGGGGCCTTACGAGCAGTACTTC.

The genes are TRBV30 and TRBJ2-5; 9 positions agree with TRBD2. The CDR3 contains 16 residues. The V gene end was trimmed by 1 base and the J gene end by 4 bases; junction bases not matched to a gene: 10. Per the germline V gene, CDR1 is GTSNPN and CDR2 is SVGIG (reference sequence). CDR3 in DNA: TGTGCCTGGAGTGCGGGGAGCGGGAGGCCAGGAGAGACCCAGTACTTC. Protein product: CAWSAGSGRPGETQYF.

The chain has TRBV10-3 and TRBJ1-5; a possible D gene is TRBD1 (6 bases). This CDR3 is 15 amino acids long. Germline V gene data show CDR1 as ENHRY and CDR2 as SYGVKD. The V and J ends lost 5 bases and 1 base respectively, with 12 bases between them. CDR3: CAISQTGQSNQPQHF. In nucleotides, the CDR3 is TGTGCCATCAGTCAAACCGGACAGAGCAATCAGCCCCAGCATTTT.

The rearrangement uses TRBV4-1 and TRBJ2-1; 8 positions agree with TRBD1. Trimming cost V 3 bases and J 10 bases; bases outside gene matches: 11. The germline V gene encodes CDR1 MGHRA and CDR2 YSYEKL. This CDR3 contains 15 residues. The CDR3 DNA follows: TGCGCCAGCAGCCAGGGAGACAGGGGTACAGGGGAGCAGTTCTTC. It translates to CASSQGDRGTGEQFF.

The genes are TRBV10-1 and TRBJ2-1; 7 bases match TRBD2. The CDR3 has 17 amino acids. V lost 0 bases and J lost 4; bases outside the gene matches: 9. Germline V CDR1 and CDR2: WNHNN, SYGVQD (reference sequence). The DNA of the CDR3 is TGCGCCAGCAGTGAGTCGTCAGCGGGGCCCCAATACAATGAGCAGTTCTTC. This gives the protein CASSESSAGPQYNEQFF.